This T cell receptor (beta chain) was recorded in a study of OX40 agonist ivuxolimab in advanced cancers. The assay was immunoSEQ multiplex PCR, and TCRdb's table has in-frame clones only and misses some. The sample lists 85,000 to 130,000 clones; approximately 90% were seen once. The CDR3 has 17 amino acids. Germline V gene sequence: CDR1 KGHSH, CDR2 LQKENI. Trimming left V 3 bases short and J 7 bases short, with 21 bases between. Of note for this clone: Antigen specificity is unknown.

At baseline, cycle 4 day 1, and cycle 7 day 1, blood was sampled. Study results and limitations: Partial responders receiving 0.1-3.0 mg/kg showed among the lowest clonal expansion.

This TCR was recovered from an adult with an advanced solid tumor such as melanoma, head and neck, liver or kidney cancer. The chain carries TRBV18 and TRBJ1-4; D perhaps matches TRBD1 (5 bases). Specimen: CD4+ or CD8+ T cells sorted from blood, collected in a trial of the OX40 agonist ivuxolimab. For the CDR3, the DNA is TGTGCCAGCTCACCCCCCCCCGGAGGGGCCGGGGGTGAAAAACTGTTTTTT. Translating it yields CASSPPPGGAGGEKLFF. The full variable domain, rest sourced from reference TRBV18 and TRBJ1-4, is NAGVMQNPRHLVRRRGQEARLRCSPMKGHSHVYWYRQLPEEGLKFMVYLQKENIIDESGMPKERFSAEFPKEGPSILRIQQVVRGDSAAYFCASSPPPGGAGGEKLFFGSGTQLSVL.